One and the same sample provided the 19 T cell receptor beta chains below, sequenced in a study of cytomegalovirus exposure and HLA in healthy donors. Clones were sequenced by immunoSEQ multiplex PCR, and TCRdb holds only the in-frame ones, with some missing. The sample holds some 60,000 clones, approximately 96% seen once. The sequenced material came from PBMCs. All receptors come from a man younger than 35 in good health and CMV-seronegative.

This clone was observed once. The CDR3 loop reads CASSQYLAGALETQYF. CDR3 bases: TGCGCCAGCAGCCAATATCTAGCGGGAGCGCTAGAGACCCAGTACTTC. The genes are TRBV4-1 and TRBJ2-5; 10 nucleotides align to TRBD2. The ends lost 2 bases at V and 4 bases at J; junction bases unmatched: 7. Germline lookup yields CDR1 MGHRA and CDR2 YSYEKL. The CDR3 is 16 residues long.

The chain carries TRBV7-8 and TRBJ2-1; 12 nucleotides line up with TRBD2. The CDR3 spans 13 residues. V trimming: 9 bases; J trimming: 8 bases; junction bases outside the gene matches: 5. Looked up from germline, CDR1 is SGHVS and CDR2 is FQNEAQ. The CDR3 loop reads CASTSGGLHEQFF. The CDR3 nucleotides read TGTGCCAGTACTAGCGGGGGGTTACATGAGCAGTTCTTC. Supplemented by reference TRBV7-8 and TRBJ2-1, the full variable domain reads GAGVSQSPRYKVAKRGQDVALRCDPISGHVSLFWYQQALGQGPEFLTYFQNEAQLDKSGLPSDRFFAERPEGSVSTLKIQRTQQEDSAVYLCASTSGGLHEQFFGPGTRLTVL.

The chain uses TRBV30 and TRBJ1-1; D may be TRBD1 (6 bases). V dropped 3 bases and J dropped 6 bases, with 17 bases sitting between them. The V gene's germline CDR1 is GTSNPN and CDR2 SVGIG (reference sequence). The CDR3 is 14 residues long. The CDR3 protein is CAWSPTTGLAEAFF. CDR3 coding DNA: TGTGCCTGGAGCCCCACGACAGGCCTGGCTGAAGCTTTCTTT.

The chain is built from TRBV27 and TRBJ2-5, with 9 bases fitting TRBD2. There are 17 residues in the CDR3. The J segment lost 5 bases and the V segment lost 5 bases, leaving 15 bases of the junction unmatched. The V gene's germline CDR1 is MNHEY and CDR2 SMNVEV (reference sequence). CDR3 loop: CASSLGSGGRAGETQYF. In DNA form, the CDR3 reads TGTGCCAGCAGTCTAGGGTCCGGCGGGAGGGCCGGGGAGACCCAGTACTTC.

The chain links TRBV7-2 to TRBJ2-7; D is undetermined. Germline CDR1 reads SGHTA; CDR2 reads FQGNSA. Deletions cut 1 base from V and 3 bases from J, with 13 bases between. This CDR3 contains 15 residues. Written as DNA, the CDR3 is TGTGCCAGCAGCTTAGTGGTCGGCGGAAACTACGAGCAGTACTTC. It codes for CASSLVVGGNYEQYF.

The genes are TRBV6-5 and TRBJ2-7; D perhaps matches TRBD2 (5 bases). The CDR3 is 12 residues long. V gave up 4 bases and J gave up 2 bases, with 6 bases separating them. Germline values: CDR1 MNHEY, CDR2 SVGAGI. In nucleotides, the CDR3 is TGTGCCAGCAGTTTCGGGGCCTACGAGCAGTACTTC. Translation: CASSFGAYEQYF.

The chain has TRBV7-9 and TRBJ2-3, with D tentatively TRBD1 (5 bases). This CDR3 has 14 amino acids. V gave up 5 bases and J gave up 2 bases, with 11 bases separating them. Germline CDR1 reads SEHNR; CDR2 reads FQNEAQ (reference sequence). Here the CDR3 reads CASSPRQPTDTQYF. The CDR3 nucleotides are TGTGCCAGCAGCCCTCGACAGCCCACAGATACGCAGTATTTT.

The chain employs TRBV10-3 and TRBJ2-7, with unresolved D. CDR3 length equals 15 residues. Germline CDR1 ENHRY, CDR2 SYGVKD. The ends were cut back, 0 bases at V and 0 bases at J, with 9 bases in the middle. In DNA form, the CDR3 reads TGTGCCATCAGTGAGTCGGCGGCAACCTCCTACGAGCAGTACTTC. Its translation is CAISESAATSYEQYF.

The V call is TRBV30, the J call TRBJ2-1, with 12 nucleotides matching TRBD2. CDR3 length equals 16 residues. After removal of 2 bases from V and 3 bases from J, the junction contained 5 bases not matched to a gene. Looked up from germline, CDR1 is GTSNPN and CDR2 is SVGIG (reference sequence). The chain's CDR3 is CAWSSMTSGSYNEQFF. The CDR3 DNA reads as TGTGCCTGGAGTAGTATGACTAGCGGGAGCTACAATGAGCAGTTCTTC.

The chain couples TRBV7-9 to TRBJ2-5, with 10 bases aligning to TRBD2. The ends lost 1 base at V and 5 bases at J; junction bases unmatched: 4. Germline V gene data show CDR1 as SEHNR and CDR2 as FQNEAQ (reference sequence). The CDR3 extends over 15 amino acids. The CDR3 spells CASSLGSSGSETQYF. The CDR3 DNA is TGTGCCAGCAGCTTAGGATCTAGCGGGAGTGAGACCCAGTACTTC.

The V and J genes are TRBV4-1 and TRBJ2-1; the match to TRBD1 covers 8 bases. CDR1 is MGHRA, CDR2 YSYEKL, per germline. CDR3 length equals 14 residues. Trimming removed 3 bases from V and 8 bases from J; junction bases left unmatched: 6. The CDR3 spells CASSHKDREDEQFF. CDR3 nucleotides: TGCGCCAGCAGCCACAAGGACAGGGAGGATGAGCAGTTCTTC.

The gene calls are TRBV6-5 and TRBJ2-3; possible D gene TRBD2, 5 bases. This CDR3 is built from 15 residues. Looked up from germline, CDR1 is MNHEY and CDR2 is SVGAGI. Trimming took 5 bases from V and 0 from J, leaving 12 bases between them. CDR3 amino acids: CASSRGGLSTDTQYF. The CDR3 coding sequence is TGTGCCAGCAGTCGGGGTGGGCTTAGCACAGATACGCAGTATTTT.

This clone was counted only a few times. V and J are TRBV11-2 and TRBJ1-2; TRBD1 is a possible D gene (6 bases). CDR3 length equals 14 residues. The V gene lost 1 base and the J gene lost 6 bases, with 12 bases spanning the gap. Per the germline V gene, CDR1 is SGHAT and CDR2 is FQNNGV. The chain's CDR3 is CASSLAWQGNGYTF. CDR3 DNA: TGTGCCAGCAGCTTAGCGTGGCAGGGGAATGGCTACACCTTC.

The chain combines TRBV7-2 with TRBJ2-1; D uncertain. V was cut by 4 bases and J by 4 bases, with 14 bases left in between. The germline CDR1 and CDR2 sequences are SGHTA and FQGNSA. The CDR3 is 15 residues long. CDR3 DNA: TGTGCCAGCAGCTCCGCTGCCGACTTTTACAATGAGCAGTTCTTC. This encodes CASSSAADFYNEQFF.

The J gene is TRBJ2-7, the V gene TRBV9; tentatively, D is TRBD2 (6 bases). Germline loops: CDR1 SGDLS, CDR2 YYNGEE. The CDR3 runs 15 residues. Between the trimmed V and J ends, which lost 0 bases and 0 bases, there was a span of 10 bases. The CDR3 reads CASSVGGTVSYEQYF. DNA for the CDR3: TGTGCCAGCAGCGTAGGCGGGACCGTCTCCTACGAGCAGTACTTC.

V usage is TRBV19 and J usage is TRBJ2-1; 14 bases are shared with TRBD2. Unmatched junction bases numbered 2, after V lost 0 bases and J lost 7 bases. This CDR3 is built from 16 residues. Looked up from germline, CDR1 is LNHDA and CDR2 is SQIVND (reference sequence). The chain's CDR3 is CASSIDGTSGSNEQFF. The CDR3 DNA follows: TGTGCCAGTAGTATAGATGGGACTAGCGGGAGTAATGAGCAGTTCTTC.

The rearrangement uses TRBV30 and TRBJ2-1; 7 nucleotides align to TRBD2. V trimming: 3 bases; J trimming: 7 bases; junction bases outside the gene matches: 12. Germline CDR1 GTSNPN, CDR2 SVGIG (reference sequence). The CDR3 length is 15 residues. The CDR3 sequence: CAWSRLVAGSNEQFF. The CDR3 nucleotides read TGTGCCTGGAGCCGCTTGGTAGCGGGTTCAAATGAGCAGTTCTTC.

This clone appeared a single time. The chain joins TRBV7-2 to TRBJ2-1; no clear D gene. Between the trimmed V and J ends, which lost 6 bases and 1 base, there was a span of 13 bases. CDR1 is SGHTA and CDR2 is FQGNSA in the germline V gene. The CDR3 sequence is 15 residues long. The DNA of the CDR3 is TGTGCCAGCAGAAGTACGGGTAATTCCTACAATGAGCAGTTCTTC. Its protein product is CASRSTGNSYNEQFF.

The DNA for the CDR3 is TGTGCCAGCAGCTTAACTCGCGGGATAGGGAAAGAGACCCAGTACTTC. Residues: CASSLTRGIGKETQYF. This chain uses TRBV7-2 with TRBJ2-5; perhaps TRBD2 as D (6 bases). The CDR3 totals 16 residues. The germline V and J ends were trimmed by 2 bases and 3 bases, with 16 bases remaining between them. Germline values: CDR1 SGHTA, CDR2 FQGNSA.